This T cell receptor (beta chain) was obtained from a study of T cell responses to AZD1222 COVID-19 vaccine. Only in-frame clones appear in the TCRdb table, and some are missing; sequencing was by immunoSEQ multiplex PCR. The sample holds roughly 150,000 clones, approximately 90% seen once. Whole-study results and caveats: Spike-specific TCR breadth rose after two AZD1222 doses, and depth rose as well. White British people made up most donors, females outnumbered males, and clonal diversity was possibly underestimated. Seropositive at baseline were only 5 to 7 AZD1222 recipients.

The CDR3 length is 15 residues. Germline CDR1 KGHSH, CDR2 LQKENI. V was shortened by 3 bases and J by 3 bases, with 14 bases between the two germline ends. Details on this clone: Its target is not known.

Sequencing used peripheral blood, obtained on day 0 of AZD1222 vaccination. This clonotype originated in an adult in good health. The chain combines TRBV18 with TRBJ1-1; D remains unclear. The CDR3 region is CASSPNIFRDTEAFF. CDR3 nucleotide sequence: TGTGCCAGCTCACCCAACATATTTCGGGACACTGAAGCTTTCTTT. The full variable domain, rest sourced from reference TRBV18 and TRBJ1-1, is NAGVMQNPRHLVRRRGQEARLRCSPMKGHSHVYWYRQLPEEGLKFMVYLQKENIIDESGMPKERFSAEFPKEGPSILRIQQVVRGDSAAYFCASSPNIFRDTEAFFGQGTRLTVV.